These 8 T cell receptor beta chains were all obtained from the same sample, sequenced in a study of CD8 T cells in ankylosing spondylitis. Using its own MiXCR run on the 5' RACE reads, TCRdb lists one record per CDR3 protein. Among some 140,000 distinct CDR3 sequences listed, 7% to 10% were seen once. Material for sequencing was synovial fluid, either unsorted or a sorted T cell fraction (not recorded which). The receptors originated from a male donor with ankylosing spondylitis.

The chain uses TRBV7-2 and TRBJ2-7, with TRBD2 matching 9 bases. The CDR3 has 15 residues. Germline V CDR1 and CDR2: SGHTA, FQGNSA. The ends lost 4 bases at V and 7 bases at J; junction bases unmatched: 11. As DNA, the CDR3 is TGTGCCAGCAGCTACAAGGGACTAGCCCATGGAGAGCAGTACTTC. The encoded protein is CASSYKGLAHGEQYF.

In its sample, this clonotype was seen many times. The genes are TRBV20-1 and TRBJ2-1, with D possibly being TRBD2 (5 bases). Per the germline V gene, CDR1 is DFQATT and CDR2 is SNEGSKA (reference sequence). With 4 bases removed from V and 5 bases from J, the gap between germline ends came to 9 bases. The CDR3 runs 12 residues. CDR3: CSATRLHNEQFF. CDR3 nucleotide sequence: TGCAGTGCTACCCGACTACACAATGAGCAGTTCTTC.

The chain uses TRBV11-3 and TRBJ2-5; the match to TRBD1 covers 8 bases. The CDR3 contains 15 residues. Germline CDR1 is SGHNT and CDR2 is YENEEA. Germline trimming cut 1 base from V and 4 bases from J; bases unmatched to any gene: 5. In DNA form, the CDR3 reads TGTGCCAGCAGCTTAGGACAGGGGATTGCAGAGACCCAGTACTTC. Its protein product is CASSLGQGIAETQYF.

The chain combines TRBV30 with TRBJ2-7; D remains unclear. The CDR3 is made up of 11 amino acids. CDR1 GTSNPN and CDR2 SVGIG come from the germline V gene (reference sequence). V lost 0 bases, J lost 4 bases, and 4 bases lay in between. DNA of the CDR3: TGTGCCTGGAGTGTACTGTACGAGCAGTACTTC. Translation gives CAWSVLYEQYF.

This clonotype was seen more than once but under ten times. V and J are TRBV28 and TRBJ2-1; TRBD2 agrees at 7 bases. In germline, CDR1 is MDHEN, CDR2 SYDVKM. The CDR3 loop spans 14 amino acids. V lost 6 bases and J lost 1; bases outside the gene matches: 3. This chain's CDR3 is CASSLSGSYNEQFF. As DNA, the CDR3 is TGTGCCAGCAGCCTTAGCGGGTCCTACAATGAGCAGTTCTTC.

This clonotype has a count of ten or more. The chain recombines TRBV5-8 with TRBJ2-3, with TRBD2 matching over 9 bases. From germline, CDR1 is SGHTS and CDR2 YDEGEE. The J segment lost 2 bases and the V segment lost 1 base, leaving 5 bases of the junction unmatched. The CDR3 sequence is 16 residues long. The DNA for the CDR3 is TGTGCCAGCAGCTTGCAGACTAGCGGAGACACAGATACGCAGTATTTT. It codes for CASSLQTSGDTDTQYF. Drawing the rest from reference TRBV5-8 and TRBJ2-3, the complete variable domain is EAGVTQSPTHLIKTRGQQATLRCSPISGHTSVYWYQQALGLGLQFLLWYDEGEERNRGNFPPRFSGRQFPNYSSELNVNALELEDSALYLCASSLQTSGDTDTQYFGPGTRLTVL.

This clonotype has ten or more counts. The chain combines TRBV10-2 with TRBJ2-1; a weak D match, TRBD2 (6 bases). Germline loops: CDR1 WSHSY, CDR2 SAAADI. V was clipped by 6 bases and J by 6 bases, with 9 bases between them. CDR3 length equals 12 residues. Written as DNA, the CDR3 is TGCGCCAGCAGCCGGGACTTCAATGAGCAGTTCTTC. Protein sequence: CASSRDFNEQFF.

The rearrangement links TRBV20-1 to TRBJ1-2; no firm D call. The CDR3 loop spans 13 amino acids. With 7 bases removed from V and 3 bases from J, the gap between germline ends came to 15 bases. The germline CDR1 and CDR2 sequences are DFQATT and SNEGSKA (reference sequence). Here the CDR3 reads CSGHGQDDYGYTF. CDR3 nucleotides: TGCAGTGGACACGGGCAGGATGACTATGGCTACACCTTC.